The present T cell receptor (beta chain) was sequenced within a study of blood T cells in healthy people across ages. Sample-barcoded 5' priming and a J-beta primer mix drove a second PCR of roughly 6 to 12 cycles. A template-switch adaptor with 12 random nucleotides tagged each cDNA molecule. TCRdb passed the 5' RACE reads through MiXCR, listing each CDR3 protein once. Seen here are fewer than 2,000,000 distinct CDR3 sequences, approximately 39% observed once, and the top ten hold about 21%. The CDR3 length is 15 residues. J was trimmed by 11 bases and V by 4 bases; bases with no gene match: 15. The V gene's germline CDR1 is LGHNA and CDR2 YSLEER. Details on this clonotype: Its specificity is unknown.

The study's findings and limits: Estimated diversity, derived from one million T cells, was regarded as an underestimate. Correlation between TCR beta diversity and naive T cell percentage was strong.

Sequencing used blood. The chain couples TRBV4-3 to TRBJ2-5; TRBD1 aligns across 8 bases. This sequence originates from a human donor in good health. The CDR3 DNA sequence: TGCGCCAGCAGCCCTGGGACGGCAGGGGGCTACAAGCAGTACTTC. It translates to CASSPGTAGGYKQYF.